Presented here are 14 T cell receptor beta chains from one specimen sequenced in a study of CD8+ T cells in alopecia areata. Sequencing templates came from extracted RNA that was reverse transcribed into cDNA. The table came from immunoSEQ multiplex PCR; TCRdb's copy has only in-frame clones and leaves some out. The table records roughly 130,000 clones, about 57% of them present only once. This material consisted of CD4+ T cells sorted from blood, taken at week 0. The source of these receptors is a human donor with alopecia areata.

The rearrangement links TRBV28 to TRBJ2-5; D unclear. Deletions cut 4 bases from V and 3 bases from J, with 3 bases between. The CDR3 consists of 11 residues. Germline V gene data show CDR1 as MDHEN and CDR2 as SYDVKM. The CDR3 is CASSSKETQYF. In DNA form, the CDR3 reads TGTGCCAGCAGTTCGAAAGAGACCCAGTACTTC.

The chain is built from TRBV21-1 and TRBJ2-7; TRBD1 is the table's D call and was not checked against the DNA. TRBV21-1 is an annotated pseudogene. The CDR3 consists of 16 residues. In DNA, the CDR3 is TGTGCCAGCAGACCGGGACATCCAAAGGGCTCCTACGAGCAGTACTTC. Encoded protein: CASRPGHPKGSYEQYF.

V gene TRBV9 combines with J gene TRBJ2-5; 7 bases are shared with TRBD2. This CDR3 is 15 amino acids long. The V and J ends lost 0 bases and 1 base, in that order; junction bases with no gene match: 3. Germline V CDR1 and CDR2: SGDLS, YYNGEE. CDR3 DNA: TGTGCCAGCAGCGTAGCGGGGGGTCCCCAAGAGACCCAGTACTTC. Encoded protein: CASSVAGGPQETQYF.

This clone has only a few counts. The chain employs TRBV11-2 and TRBJ2-6, with D uncertain. Germline-derived CDR1 and CDR2 are SGHAT and FQNNGV. The CDR3 is 17 amino acids. Trimming left V 5 bases short and J 3 bases short, with 17 bases between. The CDR3 nucleotides read TGTGCCAGCAGCCCTGACCGTGGGTGGGTTGGGGCCAACGTCCTGACTTTC. Encoded protein: CASSPDRGWVGANVLTF.

The chain is built from TRBV9 and TRBJ2-1, with D perhaps matching TRBD2 (6 bases). The CDR3 spans 16 residues. Germline V lookup: CDR1 SGDLS, CDR2 YYNGEE. Trimming removed 0 bases at V and 0 bases at J, with 10 bases between. The CDR3 is CASSVDRGSSYNEQFF. CDR3 DNA: TGTGCCAGCAGCGTAGACCGGGGGAGCTCCTACAATGAGCAGTTCTTC.

This clone has just a few counts. The chain has TRBV6-5 and TRBJ1-3; D is ambiguous. Germline V CDR1 and CDR2: MNHEY, SVGAGI. The CDR3 covers 15 residues. Trimming shortened V by 0 bases and J by 7 bases, and 13 bases separated the two germline ends. This chain's CDR3 is CASSYSWGESNTIYF. The CDR3 DNA is TGTGCCAGCAGTTACTCTTGGGGAGAGTCCAACACCATATATTTT.

The chain combines TRBV7-2 with TRBJ2-5; tentatively, D is TRBD1 or TRBD2 (5 bases each). The CDR3 is made up of 15 amino acids. Germline CDR1 is SGHTA and CDR2 is FQGNSA. V lost 5 bases and J lost 4, with 17 bases in between. CDR3 in DNA: TGTGCCAGCAGCGGCAAAGGGACGGTGGGAGAGACCCAGTACTTC. Translating gives CASSGKGTVGETQYF.

V and J are TRBV28 and TRBJ2-1; D may be TRBD1 or TRBD2 (5 bases each). V lost 5 bases and J 8 bases, leaving 10 bases between the germline ends. The CDR3 consists of 12 residues. Germline lookup yields CDR1 MDHEN and CDR2 SYDVKM. The CDR3 loop reads CASSTRDDEQFF. CDR3 in DNA: TGTGCCAGCAGTACAAGGGACGATGAGCAGTTCTTC.

The chain uses TRBV28 and TRBJ1-4; unclear D gene. Germline values: CDR1 MDHEN, CDR2 SYDVKM. The CDR3 totals 13 residues. The ends were cut back, 6 bases at V and 0 bases at J, with 5 bases in the middle. The CDR3 is CASRETTNEKLFF. The CDR3 region has the DNA TGTGCCAGCAGGGAAACAACTAATGAAAAACTGTTTTTT.

In the case of this clone: A junction end diverges from the germline sequence, so it may reflect a read error. This chain joins TRBV5-5 and TRBJ2-5; D uncertain. The CDR3 consists of 13 residues. From germline, CDR1 is SGHKS and CDR2 YYEKEE (reference sequence). The CDR3 bases are TGCGCCAGCAGCCAAGTCAGGACAGAGACCCAGTACTTC. It codes for CASSQVRTETQYF.

V usage is TRBV6-6 and J usage is TRBJ2-1; 7 bases map to TRBD1. The length of the CDR3 is 15 residues. The germline CDR1 and CDR2 sequences are MNHNY and SVGAGI (reference sequence). The V segment lost 8 bases and the J segment 4 bases; nucleotides outside the gene matches: 11. The CDR3: CASSPRQGLYNEQFF. The CDR3 coding sequence is TGTGCCAGCTCCCCTCGACAGGGATTATACAATGAGCAGTTCTTC.

The V and J genes are TRBV11-2 and TRBJ1-2; 7 positions match TRBD1. J was trimmed by 1 base and V by 5 bases; bases with no gene match: 4. The CDR3 runs 14 residues. Germline CDR1 and CDR2: SGHAT and FQNNGV. The DNA for the CDR3 is TGTGCCAGCAGCCCGGACAGGTTTAACTATGGCTACACCTTC. Translation gives CASSPDRFNYGYTF. Full variable domain (missing parts from reference TRBV11-2 and TRBJ1-2): EAGVAQSPRYKIIEKRQSVAFWCNPISGHATLYWYQQILGQGPKLLIQFQNNGVVDDSQLPKDRFSAERLKGVDSTLKIQPAKLEDSAVYLCASSPDRFNYGYTFGSGTRLTVV.

The genes are TRBV7-9 and TRBJ1-6; D uncertain. CDR1 SEHNR and CDR2 FQNEAQ come from the germline V gene (reference sequence). This CDR3 is 14 amino acids long. The V end lost 3 bases, the J end lost 6 bases, and 9 bases lay between the germline ends. The CDR3 nucleotides are TGTGCCAGCAGCTTTCAGGAGCGTAATTCACCCCTCCACTTT. It codes for CASSFQERNSPLHF.

This clone appeared once. This chain links TRBV5-1 with TRBJ1-1; D unresolved. The CDR3 length is 14 residues. Germline assignment: CDR1 SGHRS and CDR2 YFSETQ. The V gene lost 6 bases and the J gene lost 4 bases, with 16 bases spanning the gap. The chain's CDR3 is CASTTSARGTEAFF. The CDR3, as DNA: TGCGCCAGCACCACTTCAGCCAGAGGCACTGAAGCTTTCTTT.